Below are 26 T cell receptor beta chains sequenced from a single sample in a study of regulatory T cells in long-lasting Graves disease. The time point denotes: newly diagnosed GD, antithyroid drugs for less than 3 months. Generation of the TCR library employed RNA extracted from PBMCs. HTBI primers from iRepertoire and Arm-PCR of CDR3 regions yielded the TCR beta libraries. One entry per CDR3 protein, called by TCRdb with MiXCR from the multiplex PCR reads. Seen here are roughly 380,000 distinct CDR3 sequences, about 16% observed once, and the top ten hold about a fifth. This sample comprised peripheral blood mononuclear cells (PBMCs), obtained at new diagnosis, from a patient treated with antithyroid drugs. The receptor set was obtained from a female donor with Graves disease.

This clonotype was seen at least ten times. The chain carries TRBV7-2 and TRBJ2-3; 12 bases align to TRBD2. The germline gives CDR1 SGHTA, CDR2 FQGNSA. V gave up 5 bases and J gave up 1 base; unmatched junction bases: 16. The CDR3 length is 20 residues. The CDR3 loop is CASSPTTSGSTELGTDTQYF. CDR3 DNA: TGTGCCAGCAGCCCAACGACTAGCGGGAGCACTGAGCTCGGCACAGATACGCAGTATTTT.

This clonotype was detected a few times. As DNA, the CDR3 is TGCAGCGTTGAAAGAGGCGGGAGGGGGAGTGAGCAGTTCTTC. It is translated as CSVERGGRGSEQFF. This sequence joins TRBV29-1 and TRBJ2-1; 9 nucleotides agree with TRBD2. V trimming: 2 bases; J trimming: 9 bases; junction bases outside the gene matches: 8. The CDR3 runs to 14 residues. Germline V gene sequence: CDR1 SQVTM, CDR2 ANQGSEA.

This clonotype was detected a few times. The V call is TRBV28, the J call TRBJ2-7; D is unresolved. This CDR3 has 14 residues. Germline CDR1 is MDHEN and CDR2 is SYDVKM. Trimming cost V 0 bases and J 2 bases, with 8 bases left between them. The CDR3 DNA sequence: TGTGCCAGCAGTTTATGGCTGGAACCCTACGAGCAGTACTTC. Translating gives CASSLWLEPYEQYF.

The chain is built from TRBV9 and TRBJ2-2; 7 nucleotides line up with TRBD2. The CDR3 sequence is 17 residues long. V was pared by 0 bases and J by 0 bases, with 5 bases of the junction left unmatched. Germline V gene data show CDR1 as SGDLS and CDR2 as YYNGEE. This chain's CDR3 is CASSVGGGGANTGELFF. The CDR3 DNA follows: TGTGCCAGCAGCGTAGGAGGCGGGGGTGCGAACACCGGGGAGCTGTTTTTT.

This clonotype was seen many times. The chain carries TRBV24-1 and TRBJ2-5, with D perhaps given as TRBD1 or TRBD2 (6 bases each). CDR1 and CDR2 (germline): KGHDR, SFDVKD. Trimming took 5 bases from V and 4 from J, leaving 16 bases between them. The CDR3 has 15 amino acids. This chain's CDR3 is CATSGAGGLGETQYF. The CDR3 DNA is TGTGCCACCAGTGGAGCCGGGGGCTTGGGAGAGACCCAGTACTTC.

This clonotype was found once. V is TRBV28 and J is TRBJ2-4; the match to TRBD1 covers 10 bases. This CDR3 is 13 amino acids long. V shed 5 bases, J shed 8 bases, and the junction held 3 bases outside the gene matches. The germline V gene encodes CDR1 MDHEN and CDR2 SYDVKM. The CDR3 loop reads CASSGQGVYIQYF. The DNA of the CDR3 is TGTGCCAGCAGTGGACAGGGGGTATACATTCAGTACTTC.

V gene TRBV11-2 combines with J gene TRBJ2-2, with D unclear. The CDR3 runs to 13 residues. In germline, CDR1 is SGHAT, CDR2 FQNNGV. Trimming left V 5 bases short and J 5 bases short, with 9 bases between. The CDR3 DNA reads TGTGCCAGCAGCCCCTTCGCGACCGGGGAGCTGTTTTTT. Translating it yields CASSPFATGELFF.

This clonotype was observed a handful of times. The J gene is TRBJ2-1, the V gene TRBV29-1, with 7 bases that match TRBD1. The CDR3 totals 14 residues. The ends lost 6 bases at V and 3 bases at J; junction bases unmatched: 8. The germline V gene encodes CDR1 SQVTM and CDR2 ANQGSEA. The CDR3 is CSVRPGQLYNEQFF. CDR3 sequence (DNA): TGCAGCGTGAGACCGGGACAGCTCTACAATGAGCAGTTCTTC.

CDR3 sequence (DNA): TGTGCCAGCAGCGACCCTCAGGGGGCGGGTGCAATAGATACGCAGTATTTT. This encodes CASSDPQGAGAIDTQYF. The V and J genes are TRBV11-2 and TRBJ2-3, with 8 bases lining up with TRBD1. V shed 5 bases and J 5 bases; nucleotides not matched to a gene: 15. CDR3 length: 17 residues. Germline CDR1 reads SGHAT; CDR2 reads FQNNGV.

The rearrangement uses TRBV18 and TRBJ1-3; D might be TRBD1 (6 bases). This CDR3 is 16 amino acids long. Germline loops: CDR1 KGHSH, CDR2 LQKENI. V was pared by 0 bases and J by 3 bases, with 12 bases between. The CDR3 region is CASSPPSTGHGNTIYF. The DNA of the CDR3 is TGTGCCAGCTCACCACCAAGCACAGGGCATGGAAACACCATATATTTT.

The chain joins TRBV19 to TRBJ2-2; TRBD1 or TRBD2 may be the D gene (5 bases each). The CDR3 totals 15 residues. Germline CDR1 is LNHDA and CDR2 is SQIVND (reference sequence). The V end lost 7 bases, the J end lost 3 bases, and 15 bases lay between the germline ends. CDR3 loop: CASNGGARDTGELFF. The CDR3 DNA reads TGTGCCAGTAATGGGGGAGCCCGGGACACCGGGGAGCTGTTTTTT. Filled out from reference TRBV19 and TRBJ2-2, the complete variable domain reads DGGITQSPKYLFRKEGQNVTLSCEQNLNHDAMYWYRQDPGQGLRLIYYSQIVNDFQKGDIAEGYSVSREKKESFPLTVTSAQKNPTAFYLCASNGGARDTGELFFGEGSRLTVL.

This clonotype was seen at least ten times. This rearrangement joins TRBV20-1 to TRBJ2-7; tentative D call: TRBD2 (5 bases). V was cut by 0 bases and J by 3 bases, with 12 bases left in between. The CDR3 loop spans 14 amino acids. CDR1 DFQATT and CDR2 SNEGSKA come from the germline V gene (reference sequence). The CDR3 sequence is CSARDPRGSYEQYF. In DNA, the CDR3 is TGCAGTGCTAGAGATCCTCGAGGGAGCTACGAGCAGTACTTC.

The table lists this clonotype with a few counts. The chain carries TRBV24-1 and TRBJ2-1, with D maybe TRBD2 (7 bases). With 4 bases removed from V and 9 bases from J, the gap between germline ends came to 15 bases. The CDR3 spans 14 residues. Germline-derived CDR1 and CDR2 are KGHDR and SFDVKD. CDR3 amino acids: CATSEGGGGGEQFF. DNA of the CDR3: TGTGCCACCAGTGAGGGAGGGGGAGGTGGTGAGCAGTTCTTC.

This clonotype was found many times. The V call is TRBV5-4, the J call TRBJ2-3; 8 nucleotides match TRBD1. Germline V gives CDR1 SGHNT, CDR2 YYREEE (reference sequence). After removal of 4 bases from V and 5 bases from J, the junction contained 9 bases not matched to a gene. This CDR3 contains 15 residues. CDR3 bases: TGTGCCAGCAGCCGACAGGGGCCGATGGGAGATACGCAGTATTTT. The encoded protein is CASSRQGPMGDTQYF.

The chain links TRBV11-3 to TRBJ2-7, with a weak D call TRBD1 (6 bases). Germline V gene data show CDR1 as SGHNT and CDR2 as YENEEA. The CDR3 is 14 amino acids. The V gene lost 7 bases and the J gene lost 0 bases, with 13 bases spanning the gap. Here the CDR3 DNA reads TGTGCCAGCAAGGCAGGGGATGCCTCCTACGAGCAGTACTTC. Its protein product is CASKAGDASYEQYF.

The sample holds many counts of this clonotype. This rearrangement joins TRBV6-9 to TRBJ1-1; 7 bases align to TRBD1. Losses at the gene ends were 3 bases for V and 4 bases for J; bases not matched to a gene: 5. Germline loops: CDR1 MNHGY, CDR2 SVAAGI. This CDR3 comprises 14 residues. The CDR3 sequence: CASSYTGEVTEAFF. The CDR3 nucleotides read TGTGCCAGCAGTTACACAGGGGAGGTCACTGAAGCTTTCTTT.

This clonotype was observed many times. The chain couples TRBV2 to TRBJ2-7; 11 bases align to TRBD2. The CDR3 is 14 residues long. Germline lookup yields CDR1 SNHLY and CDR2 FYNNEI. The V segment lost 5 bases and the J segment 5 bases; nucleotides outside the gene matches: 5. CDR3 sequence: CASSRLAGSNEQYF. CDR3 in DNA: TGTGCCAGCAGTAGACTAGCGGGGAGCAACGAGCAGTACTTC.

V gene TRBV29-1 combines with J gene TRBJ2-7; 14 nucleotides line up with TRBD2. Germline V gene lookup returns CDR1 SQVTM and CDR2 ANQGSEA. This CDR3 comprises 14 residues. The V segment lost 7 bases and the J segment 1 base; nucleotides outside the gene matches: 3. For the CDR3, the DNA is TGCAGCGGGGGGACTAGCGGGAGATCCTACGAGCAGTACTTC. Translation: CSGGTSGRSYEQYF.

In its sample, this clonotype was seen many times. The chain employs TRBV4-1 and TRBJ1-3; a weak D match, TRBD1 (5 bases). CDR3 length equals 17 residues. Germline V gives CDR1 MGHRA, CDR2 YSYEKL. V lost 5 bases and J lost 0, with 17 bases in between. The DNA of the CDR3 is TGCGCCAGCAGCGGAGCTGGATCCGACAGCTCTGGAAACACCATATATTTT. Translation: CASSGAGSDSSGNTIYF.

This clonotype was observed a few times. The V and J genes are TRBV12-3 or TRBV12-4 and TRBJ1-2; 10 bases line up with TRBD1. The CDR3 consists of 14 residues. V trimming: 8 bases; J trimming: 6 bases; junction bases outside the gene matches: 9. CDR3 bases: TGTGCCAGCGGCCATTGGGACAGGGGTCATGGCTACACCTTC. Encoded protein: CASGHWDRGHGYTF.

This clonotype was seen many times. The chain carries TRBV25-1 and TRBJ2-3; 8 nucleotides agree with TRBD2. From germline, CDR1 is MGHDK and CDR2 SYGVNS. With 6 bases clipped from V and 1 base from J, the junction kept 9 bases outside the gene matches. This CDR3 spans 16 amino acids. The CDR3, as DNA: TGTGCCAGCAGCCCCGGGGGGGCGTGGGGCACAGATACGCAGTATTTT. Protein: CASSPGGAWGTDTQYF.

This clonotype was detected only a few times. This rearrangement joins TRBV12-5 to TRBJ2-4; 9 bases map to TRBD2. This CDR3 contains 15 residues. Germline V gives CDR1 LGHNT, CDR2 FRNRAP. V lost 3 bases, J lost 5 bases, and 5 bases stayed unmatched. The CDR3 nucleotides are TGTGCTAGTGGTTTACGCGGGGGGGCCGAAAACATTCAGTACTTC. Translated, it gives CASGLRGGAENIQYF.

The rearrangement joins TRBV29-1 to TRBJ2-7; 12 bases map to TRBD2. Germline CDR1 is SQVTM and CDR2 is ANQGSEA. Trimming took 0 bases from V and 9 from J; bases not matched to a gene: 12. The CDR3 sequence is 16 residues long. The CDR3 reads CSVEDSETSGSIGQYF. The CDR3 DNA reads TGCAGCGTTGAAGACTCCGAGACTAGCGGGAGCATCGGGCAGTACTTC.

There are a few counts of this clonotype. The chain is built from TRBV6-5 and TRBJ2-1; D may correspond to TRBD1 or TRBD2 (5 bases each). CDR1 and CDR2 (germline): MNHEY, SVGAGI. The CDR3 extends over 17 amino acids. V lost 4 bases and J 0 bases, leaving 16 bases between the germline ends. The CDR3 sequence is CASSLGVVPSSYNEQFF. As DNA, the CDR3 is TGTGCCAGCAGTTTGGGGGTCGTCCCAAGCTCCTACAATGAGCAGTTCTTC.

Ten or more counts support this clonotype. The V call is TRBV6-1, the J call TRBJ1-4; 9 bases match TRBD1. The CDR3 has 14 amino acids. Germline trimming cut 8 bases from V and 8 bases from J; bases unmatched to any gene: 9. Germline V gives CDR1 MNHNS, CDR2 SASEGT. Here the CDR3 reads CASGFLGQGEKLFF. The DNA for the CDR3 is TGTGCCAGCGGGTTTTTGGGACAGGGAGAAAAACTGTTTTTT.

This clonotype was seen more than once but under ten times. The chain uses TRBV28 and TRBJ1-4, with D perhaps matching TRBD1 (6 bases). CDR3 length: 16 residues. The germline V gene encodes CDR1 MDHEN and CDR2 SYDVKM. V lost 5 bases, J lost 0 bases, and 13 bases lay in between. CDR3 nucleotides: TGTGCCAGCAGTCCATGGACAGAAGCAACTAATGAAAAACTGTTTTTT. This codes for CASSPWTEATNEKLFF. Using reference TRBV28 and TRBJ1-4 for the parts outside the CDR3, the full variable domain is DVKVTQSSRYLVKRTGEKVFLECVQDMDHENMFWYRQDPGLGLRLIYFSYDVKMKEKGDIPEGYSVSREKKERFSLILESASTNQTSMYLCASSPWTEATNEKLFFGSGTQLSVL.